The rows below give T cell receptor beta chains drawn from one sample of a study of T cell repertoires in cytomegalovirus infection. TCRdb redid the calling of the reads with MiXCR, one entry per CDR3 protein. This sample has 250,000 or so distinct CDR3 sequences; roughly an eighth occur once, and the top ten carry 1.5% to 2%. The sample comprised PBMCs. These receptors all stem from a human donor in good health (CMV status not recorded). Some clones in this sample may be carry-over from other donors' samples. Both conserved end residues are part of each CDR3. A D gene is named only where the DNA matches it firmly. Some rows have no size entry. The others give once, few or many, or a class for an expanded clone.

J: TRBJ2-7
size: .
D: .
V: TRBV3-1
CDR3: CASSQGRGEQYF
DNA: TGTGCCAGCAGCCAAGGACGGGGCGAGCAGTACTTC

J: TRBJ1-1
size: many
D: .
V: TRBV11-3
CDR3: CASSLDRVQDTEAFF
DNA: TGTGCCAGCAGCTTAGATAGGGTTCAGGACACTGAAGCTTTCTTT

J: TRBJ2-7
size: many
D: .
V: TRBV6-2/TRBV6-3
CDR3: CASSEVQGGRSYEQYF
DNA: TGTGCCAGCTCCGAGGTACAAGGAGGGCGCTCCTACGAGCAGTACTTC

J: TRBJ2-7
size: many
D: TRBD1
V: TRBV7-2
CDR3: CASSLGGTGGIEQYF
DNA: TGTGCCAGCAGCTTAGGGGGGACAGGGGGTATCGAGCAGTACTTC

J: TRBJ2-1
size: few
D: .
V: TRBV4-3
CDR3: CASSHALRDSQSYNEQFF
DNA: TGCGCCAGCAGCCACGCATTGCGGGACAGCCAATCCTACAATGAGCAGTTCTTC

J: TRBJ2-3
size: few
D: TRBD2
V: TRBV20-1
CDR3: CSASLAGGPFADTQYF
DNA: TGCAGTGCTTCACTAGCGGGAGGGCCATTTGCAGATACGCAGTATTTT

J: TRBJ2-2
size: many
D: .
V: TRBV7-2
CDR3: CASTRYDTGELFF
DNA: TGTGCCAGCACCCGGTATGACACCGGGGAGCTGTTTTTT

J: TRBJ2-2
size: many
D: .
V: TRBV28
CDR3: CASSPRTEGTELFF
DNA: TGTGCCAGCAGTCCAAGGACCGAGGGGACGGAGCTGTTTTTT

J: TRBJ2-3
size: many
D: .
V: TRBV28
CDR3: CASSLPLGITDTQYF
DNA: TGTGCCAGCAGCCTCCCCCTCGGGATCACAGATACGCAGTATTTT

J: TRBJ2-5
size: few
D: TRBD2
V: TRBV2
CDR3: CASTAPGLAGLETQYF
DNA: TGTGCCAGCACAGCCCCGGGACTAGCGGGACTTGAGACCCAGTACTTC

J: TRBJ2-3
size: few
D: TRBD2
V: TRBV29-1
CDR3: CSVGGAAGALTDTQYF
DNA: TGCAGCGTGGGGGGAGCAGCGGGAGCTCTCACAGATACGCAGTATTTT

J: TRBJ1-1
size: .
D: TRBD1
V: TRBV12-3/TRBV12-4
CDR3: CASSTQGATEAFF
DNA: TGTGCCAGCAGCACACAGGGGGCCACTGAAGCTTTCTTT

J: TRBJ2-3
size: few
D: .
V: TRBV29-1
CDR3: CSGTGPSTDTQYF
DNA: TGCAGCGGTACAGGGCCCAGCACAGATACGCAGTATTTT

J: TRBJ2-5
size: many
D: TRBD2
V: TRBV7-2
CDR3: CASSLVSGGQQTQYF
DNA: TGTGCCAGCAGCTTAGTAAGCGGGGGGCAGCAGACCCAGTACTTC

J: TRBJ2-3
size: few
D: TRBD1
V: TRBV19
CDR3: CATGIGTDTQYF
DNA: TGTGCGACAGGGATCGGAACAGATACGCAGTATTTT

J: TRBJ2-1
size: many
D: TRBD2
V: TRBV12-3/TRBV12-4
CDR3: CASSLGGAGRDEQFF
DNA: TGTGCCAGCAGTTTAGGAGGGGCAGGGAGGGATGAGCAGTTCTTC

J: TRBJ2-2
size: .
D: .
V: TRBV6-2/TRBV6-3
CDR3: CASNDPGVVGGELFF
DNA: TGTGCCAGCAACGATCCAGGGGTAGTCGGCGGGGAGCTGTTTTTT

J: TRBJ1-2
size: once
D: TRBD1
V: TRBV5-4
CDR3: CASSPGTASYGYTF
DNA: TGTGCCAGCAGCCCAGGGACAGCTAGCTATGGCTACACCTTC

J: TRBJ1-1
size: many
D: .
V: TRBV12-3/TRBV12-4
CDR3: CASTYRGGGTEAFF
DNA: TGTGCCAGCACGTACCGAGGAGGGGGCACTGAAGCTTTCTTT

J: TRBJ1-1
size: .
D: TRBD1
V: TRBV27
CDR3: CASTKQGLNTTAFF
DNA: TGTGCCAGCACCAAACAGGGGCTGAACACTACAGCTTTCTTT

J: TRBJ2-1
size: many
D: .
V: TRBV7-3
CDR3: CASSLRGQGGNEQFF
DNA: TGTGCCAGCAGCTTAAGGGGGCAGGGAGGCAATGAGCAGTTCTTC

J: TRBJ2-5
size: few
D: .
V: TRBV28
CDR3: CASSLTQGGVETQYF
DNA: TGTGCCAGCAGTTTAACTCAGGGGGGGGTAGAGACCCAGTACTTC

J: TRBJ2-7
size: few
D: .
V: TRBV11-1
CDR3: CASSLWGQRSEQYF
DNA: TGTGCCAGCAGCTTGTGGGGGCAGCGGTCGGAGCAGTACTTC

J: TRBJ1-6
size: few
D: .
V: TRBV25-1
CDR3: CASSGPGSHSPLHF
DNA: TGTGCCAGCAGTGGACCAGGGAGTCATTCACCCCTCCACTTT

J: TRBJ1-5
size: many
D: .
V: TRBV7-2
CDR3: CASSPLGRNQPQHF
DNA: TGTGCCAGCAGCCCATTGGGGAGGAATCAGCCCCAGCATTTT

J: TRBJ2-5
size: many
D: TRBD2
V: TRBV7-2
CDR3: CASRPTSGVETQYF
DNA: TGTGCCAGCAGGCCTACTAGCGGGGTAGAGACCCAGTACTTC

J: TRBJ1-2
size: .
D: TRBD1
V: TRBV7-8
CDR3: CASSAGTGRNYGYTF
DNA: TGTGCCAGCAGCGCGGGGACAGGGCGAAACTATGGCTACACCTTC

J: TRBJ2-4
size: many
D: TRBD2
V: TRBV7-2
CDR3: CASSSPTSGRPSSF
DNA: TGTGCCAGCAGCTCCCCGACTAGCGGGAGGCCCAGTAGCTTC

J: TRBJ2-7
size: .
D: TRBD1
V: TRBV28
CDR3: CASSPTGTAYEQYF
DNA: TGTGCCAGCAGTCCGACCGGGACAGCCTACGAGCAGTACTTC

J: TRBJ1-1
size: many
D: .
V: TRBV27
CDR3: CAILIPLKTEGAEAFF
DNA: TGTGCCATCCTGATCCCGTTAAAGACAGAAGGCGCTGAAGCTTTCTTT

J: TRBJ2-1
size: .
D: .
V: TRBV19
CDR3: CASSIGSGGDEQFF
DNA: TGTGCCAGTAGTATAGGAAGTGGGGGTGATGAGCAGTTCTTC

J: TRBJ1-2
size: .
D: .
V: TRBV19
CDR3: CASSMGRNYGYTF
DNA: TGTGCCAGTAGTATGGGACGGAACTATGGCTACACCTTC

J: TRBJ2-5
size: many
D: .
V: TRBV6-2/TRBV6-3
CDR3: CASSYYLQETQYF
DNA: TGTGCCAGCAGTTACTATCTCCAAGAGACCCAGTACTTC

J: TRBJ2-5
size: .
D: .
V: TRBV19
CDR3: CASSTPQGRETQYF
DNA: TGTGCCAGTAGTACACCGCAGGGTAGGGAGACCCAGTACTTC

J: TRBJ1-2
size: many
D: .
V: TRBV7-2
CDR3: CASGLGTQGGGYTF
DNA: TGTGCCAGCGGATTGGGGACCCAGGGAGGTGGCTACACCTTC

J: TRBJ2-2
size: once
D: .
V: TRBV28
CDR3: CASSLRKNTGELFF
DNA: TGTGCCAGCAGTTTACGGAAGAACACCGGGGAGCTGTTTTTT

J: TRBJ1-4
size: .
D: .
V: TRBV12-3/TRBV12-4
CDR3: CASSLSVWEKLFF
DNA: TGTGCCAGCAGTTTATCGGTATGGGAAAAACTGTTTTTT

J: TRBJ2-7
size: .
D: .
V: TRBV28
CDR3: CASKQEENEQYF
DNA: TGTGCCAGCAAACAGGAGGAGAACGAGCAGTACTTC

J: TRBJ1-1
size: many
D: .
V: TRBV12-3/TRBV12-4
CDR3: CASSSGTPNTEAFF
DNA: TGTGCCAGCAGCTCCGGGACTCCGAACACTGAAGCTTTCTTT

J: TRBJ2-7
size: many
D: .
V: TRBV7-2
CDR3: CASSLASYSYEQYF
DNA: TGTGCCAGCAGCTTAGCTTCTTACTCCTACGAGCAGTACTTC

J: TRBJ1-5
size: many
D: .
V: TRBV7-2
CDR3: CASSLQGRMGHQPQHF
DNA: TGTGCCAGCAGCTTACAGGGCAGGATGGGGCATCAGCCCCAGCATTTT

J: TRBJ2-7
size: few
D: .
V: TRBV19
CDR3: CASSTRTTTSYEQYF
DNA: TGTGCCAGTAGTACTCGGACAACGACCTCCTACGAGCAGTACTTC

J: TRBJ2-7
size: few
D: TRBD1
V: TRBV5-1
CDR3: CASSRTGEVEQYF
DNA: TGCGCCAGCAGCCGGACAGGGGAAGTCGAGCAGTACTTC

J: TRBJ2-2
size: .
D: TRBD1
V: TRBV5-1
CDR3: CASSYGIRQGKDTGELFF
DNA: TGCGCCAGCAGCTACGGAATCCGACAGGGGAAGGACACCGGGGAGCTGTTTTTT

J: TRBJ2-6
size: .
D: TRBD1
V: TRBV7-2
CDR3: CASSFIGTGVPGANVLTF
DNA: TGTGCCAGCAGCTTCATTGGGACAGGGGTCCCTGGGGCCAACGTCCTGACTTTC

J: TRBJ1-2
size: few
D: TRBD1
V: TRBV29-1
CDR3: CSVEGSGQGSAYGYTF
DNA: TGCAGCGTTGAAGGATCGGGACAGGGGAGCGCCTATGGCTACACCTTC

J: TRBJ2-2
size: .
D: .
V: TRBV6-6
CDR3: CASSYGTPNTGELFF
DNA: TGTGCCAGCAGTTACGGGACACCGAACACCGGGGAGCTGTTTTTT

J: TRBJ1-5
size: few
D: .
V: TRBV6-2/TRBV6-3
CDR3: CASCRGTLSNQPQHF
DNA: TGTGCCAGCTGCCGAGGGACACTTAGCAATCAGCCCCAGCATTTT

J: TRBJ2-5
size: many
D: .
V: TRBV7-8
CDR3: CASSPGIQETQYF
DNA: TGTGCCAGCAGCCCCGGTATACAAGAGACCCAGTACTTC

J: TRBJ2-5
size: many
D: .
V: TRBV7-2
CDR3: CASRRTGLETQYF
DNA: TGTGCCAGCAGACGTACAGGGTTGGAGACCCAGTACTTC

J: TRBJ2-7
size: many
D: TRBD1
V: TRBV15
CDR3: CATTLDRGREQYF
DNA: TGTGCCACCACCCTCGACAGGGGACGCGAGCAGTACTTC

J: TRBJ2-1
size: .
D: TRBD2
V: TRBV20-1
CDR3: CSASSGSFSNEQFF
DNA: TGCAGTGCCTCGAGCGGGAGTTTTTCAAATGAGCAGTTCTTC

J: TRBJ1-2
size: many
D: .
V: TRBV12-3/TRBV12-4
CDR3: CASSLQQNYGYTF
DNA: TGTGCCAGCAGTTTACAGCAGAACTATGGCTACACCTTC

J: TRBJ2-7
size: .
D: TRBD2
V: TRBV13
CDR3: CASSDSGLAGVSYEQYF
DNA: TGTGCCAGCAGCGACTCGGGACTAGCGGGCGTCTCCTACGAGCAGTACTTC

J: TRBJ1-5
size: many
D: .
V: TRBV7-2
CDR3: CASSLKSDNQPQHF
DNA: TGTGCCAGCAGCTTAAAGAGTGACAATCAGCCCCAGCATTTT